This paragraph covers one T cell receptor beta chain sequence. Its antigen specificity is not known. It may be a read error: a sequence one base away is much more abundant. Two rounds of multiplex PCR on genomic DNA were used to amplify the TCR beta CDR3 region. In the first PCR round, primers specific to each TRBV and TRBJ gene were used, and the primer sequences were filed in Chinese patent CN105087789A. Universal primers were used in the second round of PCR. The Roche High Pure PCR Template Preparation Kit was used to extract genomic DNA from frozen PBMCs. An Illumina HiSeq 3000 was used to sequence the libraries paired-end with 151 bp reads. Per the original workflow: CutAdapt was used to discard raw reads that did not contain the multiplex PCR primer sequences. High-quality paired reads were merged into contigs with PEAR. By alignment to reference sequences, MiXCR assigned TRB V, D and J gene segments to each contig. To remove sequencing errors, CDR3 sequences were clustered according to base quality and sequence similarity. Shannon entropy normalized by the natural log of productive TCR sequence number was used as the measure of diversity. To get clonality, Shannon entropy was divided by the natural log of the number of unique clonotypes, and that result was subtracted from one. Using the Youden index from ROC curves, the researchers picked the repertoire-metric cut-offs for progression-free survival, and all analyses were carried out in R 3.5.3. TCRdb reprocessed the public reads (quality trimming at Q25 with fastp, clone calling with MiXCR) and kept in-frame beta chains. All rows with the same CDR3 protein become a single entry with the most common DNA and genes. These V and J calls rely on TCRdb rather than the paper's analysis. The sample records some 38,000 distinct CDR3 sequences, roughly 24% of which are singletons. The ten largest clones capture less than 30% of the sample.

V lost 6 bases and J lost 5 bases; the stretch between them is 17 bases long. From the cysteine up to the phenylalanine, the CDR3 has a length of 14 residues. Only the CDR3 DNA is retained, 42 bases long and in frame from the first base. As encoded in the germline V gene (reference sequence), CDR1 is DFQATT while CDR2 is SNEGSKA. A history of other malignancies or of prior chemotherapy or radiotherapy was absent in all patients, and node-negative disease was shown on CT and PET/CT in all patients. At each of the two time points, six milliliters of peripheral venous blood were collected into EDTA tubes. PBMCs were isolated by Ficoll-Paque Plus density-gradient centrifugation. Immediately after collection, samples were stored at -80 degrees C until analysis. The source of the sample is a study of prognosis after radiotherapy for stage I lung cancer (dated by TCRdb to 2020 to 2022). Notes on the research overall: Between early 2018 and January 2019, 20 or so stage I NSCLC patients were enrolled in Nanjing, China. About 13 patients presented with newly diagnosed primary stage I lung tumors, and roughly 5 carried oligometastatic NSCLC following surgical resection of the primary tumor. Every patient was deemed medically inoperable, about a dozen because of comorbidities and seven or eight because they refused surgery. The cohort included about a dozen men and roughly 6 women, with a median age of about 70 years and a range of roughly 53 to 85 years. Tumor histology was squamous cell carcinoma in seven or eight patients and adenocarcinoma in about a dozen. SBRT was given in 3 to 5 fractions with a biologically effective dose of at least 100 Gy, using image-guided IMRT or VMAT. Concurrent therapy was not administered to any patient alongside SBRT. Four of the 19 patients developed distant metastases after SBRT, at a median of approximately 7 months; the other 15 showed no significant progression. The study profiled peripheral blood TCR beta repertoires from stage I NSCLC patients before and after stereotactic body radiotherapy and related them to distant failure. The study sequenced approximately 40 blood samples from roughly 19 patients, one before and one after SBRT per patient.

Overall results and qualifications from the work: Unique TCR clone counts fell after SBRT (median about 9,800 before versus 6,500 to 7,500 after; Wilcoxon paired P=0.011). Differences by metastasis status were reportedly seen in TRBV and TRBJ usage frequencies, involving two V genes at baseline and, after SBRT, roughly ten V genes and two J genes. Post-SBRT Shannon entropy and its change from baseline were lower in patients who developed distant metastases; baseline Shannon entropy was not associated with metastases. Whether the expanded TCR clones were tumor-specific was not determined. The study was limited by the small cohort and short follow-up, and independent validation of the study findings is required. All reported P values were unadjusted for multiple comparisons.

The sequence was collected from a donor at least 50 years old with non-small cell lung cancer. The V and J genes are TRBV20-1 and TRBJ2-1; the D segment might be TRBD1 or TRBD2, since each matches 5 bases. The source material was PBMCs, sampled before or after stereotactic body radiation therapy (not recorded which). The CDR3 protein: CSAGGWGLNNEQFF. The nucleotides read TGCAGTGCGGGCGGGTGGGGGTTGAACAATGAGCAGTTCTTC.